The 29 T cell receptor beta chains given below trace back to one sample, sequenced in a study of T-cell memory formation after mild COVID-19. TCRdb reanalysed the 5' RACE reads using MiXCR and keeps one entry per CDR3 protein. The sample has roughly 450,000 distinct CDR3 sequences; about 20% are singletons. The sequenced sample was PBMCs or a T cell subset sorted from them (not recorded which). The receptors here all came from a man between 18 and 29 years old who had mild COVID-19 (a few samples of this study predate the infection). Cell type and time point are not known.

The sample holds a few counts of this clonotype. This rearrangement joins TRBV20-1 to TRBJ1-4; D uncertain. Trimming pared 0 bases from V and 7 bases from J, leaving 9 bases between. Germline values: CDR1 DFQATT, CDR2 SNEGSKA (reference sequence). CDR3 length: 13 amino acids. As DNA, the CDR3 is TGCAGTGCTAGAGACTACGGCGGTGAAAAACTGTTTTTT. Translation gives CSARDYGGEKLFF.

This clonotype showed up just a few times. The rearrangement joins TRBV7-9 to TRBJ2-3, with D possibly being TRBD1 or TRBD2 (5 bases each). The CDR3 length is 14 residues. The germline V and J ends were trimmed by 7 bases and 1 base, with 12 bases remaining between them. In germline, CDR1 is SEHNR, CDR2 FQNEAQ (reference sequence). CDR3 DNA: TGTGCCAGCACACCGGGACCAGGCACAGATACGCAGTATTTT. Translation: CASTPGPGTDTQYF.

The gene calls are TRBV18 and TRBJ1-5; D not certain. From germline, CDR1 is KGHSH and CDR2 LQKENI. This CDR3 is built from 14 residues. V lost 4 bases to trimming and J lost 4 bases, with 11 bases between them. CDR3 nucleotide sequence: TGTGCCAGCTCACGGGCCAGATTTAATCAGCCCCAGCATTTT. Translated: CASSRARFNQPQHF.

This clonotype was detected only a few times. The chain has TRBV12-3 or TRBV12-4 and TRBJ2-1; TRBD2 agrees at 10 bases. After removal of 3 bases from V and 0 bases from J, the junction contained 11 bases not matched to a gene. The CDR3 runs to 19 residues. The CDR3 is CASSLGASGGSHSYNEQFF. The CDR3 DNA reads TGTGCCAGCAGTTTGGGGGCTAGCGGGGGTTCCCACTCCTACAATGAGCAGTTCTTC.

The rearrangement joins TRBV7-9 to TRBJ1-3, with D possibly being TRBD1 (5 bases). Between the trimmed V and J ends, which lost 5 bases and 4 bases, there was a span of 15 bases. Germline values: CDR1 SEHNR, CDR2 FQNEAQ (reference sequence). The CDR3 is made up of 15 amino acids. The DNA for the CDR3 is TGTGCCAGCAGCCCCAGGGCGCTCGCCGGAAACACCATATATTTT. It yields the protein CASSPRALAGNTIYF.

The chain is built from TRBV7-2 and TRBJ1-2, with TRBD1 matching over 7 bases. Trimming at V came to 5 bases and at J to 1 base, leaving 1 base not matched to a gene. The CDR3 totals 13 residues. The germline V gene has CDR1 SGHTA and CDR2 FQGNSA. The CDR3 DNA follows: TGTGCCAGCAGCGGACAGGTTAACTATGGCTACACCTTC. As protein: CASSGQVNYGYTF. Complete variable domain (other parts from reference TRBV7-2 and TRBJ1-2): GAGVSQSPSNKVTEKGKDVELRCDPISGHTALYWYRQSLGQGLEFLIYFQGNSAPDKSGLPSDRFSAERTGGSVSTLTIQRTQQEDSAVYLCASSGQVNYGYTFGSGTRLTVV.

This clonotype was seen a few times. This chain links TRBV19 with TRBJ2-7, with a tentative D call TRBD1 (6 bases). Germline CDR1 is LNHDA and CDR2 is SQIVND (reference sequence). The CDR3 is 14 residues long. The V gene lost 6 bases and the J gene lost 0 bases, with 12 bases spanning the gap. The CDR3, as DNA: TGTGCCAGTAGCTGGACGGACAGCTCCTACGAGCAGTACTTC. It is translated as CASSWTDSSYEQYF.

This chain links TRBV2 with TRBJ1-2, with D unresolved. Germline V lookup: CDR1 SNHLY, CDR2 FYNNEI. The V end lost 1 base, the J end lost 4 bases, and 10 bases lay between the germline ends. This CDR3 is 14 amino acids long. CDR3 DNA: TGTGCCAGCAGTGAAGGCCCCTCTCGCTATGGCTACACCTTC. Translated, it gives CASSEGPSRYGYTF. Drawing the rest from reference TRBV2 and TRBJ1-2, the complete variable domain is EPEVTQTPSHQVTQMGQEVILRCVPISNHLYFYWYRQILGQKVEFLVSFYNNEISEKSEIFDDQFSVERPDGSNFTLKIRSTKLEDSAMYFCASSEGPSRYGYTFGSGTRLTVV.

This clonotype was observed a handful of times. CDR3 amino acids: CASIRSGGLTYEQYF. CDR3 DNA sequence: TGTGCCAGCATACGAAGCGGGGGACTCACCTACGAGCAGTACTTC. The chain couples TRBV7-9 to TRBJ2-7; TRBD2 matches at 8 bases. Germline V gives CDR1 SEHNR, CDR2 FQNEAQ (reference sequence). J lost 2 bases, V lost 7 bases, and 10 bases had no gene match. This CDR3 spans 15 amino acids.

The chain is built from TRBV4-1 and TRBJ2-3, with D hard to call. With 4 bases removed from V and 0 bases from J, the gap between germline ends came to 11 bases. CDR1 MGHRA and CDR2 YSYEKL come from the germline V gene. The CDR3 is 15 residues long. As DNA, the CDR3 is TGCGCCAGCAGCCCCCCGTTCTCTAGCACAGATACGCAGTATTTT. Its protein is CASSPPFSSTDTQYF.

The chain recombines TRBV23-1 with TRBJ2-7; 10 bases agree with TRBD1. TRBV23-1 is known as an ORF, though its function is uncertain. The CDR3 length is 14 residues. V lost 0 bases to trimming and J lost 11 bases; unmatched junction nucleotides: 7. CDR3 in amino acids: CASSQSGQGPGKYV. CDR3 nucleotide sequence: TGCGCCAGCAGTCAATCGGGACAGGGGCCCGGGAAGTACGTC.

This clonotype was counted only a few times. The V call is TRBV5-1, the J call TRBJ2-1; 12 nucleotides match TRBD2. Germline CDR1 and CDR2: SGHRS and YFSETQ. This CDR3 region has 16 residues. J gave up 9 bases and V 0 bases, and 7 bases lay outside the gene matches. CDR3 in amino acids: CASSLVSSGGASEQFF. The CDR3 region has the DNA TGCGCCAGCAGCTTGGTGTCTAGCGGGGGGGCAAGTGAGCAGTTCTTC.

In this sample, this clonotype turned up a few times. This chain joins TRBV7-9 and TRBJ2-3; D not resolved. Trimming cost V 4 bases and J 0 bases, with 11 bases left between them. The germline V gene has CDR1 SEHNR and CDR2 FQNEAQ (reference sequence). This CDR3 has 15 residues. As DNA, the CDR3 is TGTGCCAGCAGCTCCGGTCTGATTAGCACAGATACGCAGTATTTT. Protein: CASSSGLISTDTQYF. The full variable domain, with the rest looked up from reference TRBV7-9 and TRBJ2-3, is DTGVSQNPRHKITKRGQNVTFRCDPISEHNRLYWYRQTLGQGPEFLTYFQNEAQLEKSRLLSDRFSAERPKGSFSTLEIQRTEQGDSAMYLCASSSGLISTDTQYFGPGTRLTVL.

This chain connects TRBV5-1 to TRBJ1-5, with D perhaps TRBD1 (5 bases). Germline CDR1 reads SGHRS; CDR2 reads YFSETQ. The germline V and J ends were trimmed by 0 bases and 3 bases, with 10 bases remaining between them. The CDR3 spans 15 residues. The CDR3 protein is CASSLAGGYNQPQHF. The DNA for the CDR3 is TGCGCCAGCAGCTTGGCCGGGGGTTACAATCAGCCCCAGCATTTT.

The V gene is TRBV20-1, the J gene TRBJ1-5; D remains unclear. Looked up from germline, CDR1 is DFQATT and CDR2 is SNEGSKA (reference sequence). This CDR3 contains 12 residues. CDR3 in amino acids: CSAKVGDQPQHF. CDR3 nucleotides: TGCAGCGCGAAGGTCGGGGATCAGCCCCAGCATTTT.

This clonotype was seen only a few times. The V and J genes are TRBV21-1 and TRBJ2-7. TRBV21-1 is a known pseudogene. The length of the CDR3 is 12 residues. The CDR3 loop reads CASSKKDVQQYF. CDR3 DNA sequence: TGTGCCAGCAGCAAAAAGGACGTCCAGCAGTACTTC.

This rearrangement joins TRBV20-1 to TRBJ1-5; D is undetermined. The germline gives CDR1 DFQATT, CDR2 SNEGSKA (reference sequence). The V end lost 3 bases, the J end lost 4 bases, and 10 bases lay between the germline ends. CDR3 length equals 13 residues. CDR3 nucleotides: TGCAGTGCTAGTAGGAAGCAAAATCAGCCCCAGCATTTT. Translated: CSASRKQNQPQHF.

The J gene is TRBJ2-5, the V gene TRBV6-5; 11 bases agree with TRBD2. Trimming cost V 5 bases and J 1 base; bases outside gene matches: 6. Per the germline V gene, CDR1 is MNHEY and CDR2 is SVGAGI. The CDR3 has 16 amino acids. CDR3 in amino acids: CASSPAGLAVQETQYF. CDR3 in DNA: TGTGCCAGCAGTCCAGCGGGACTAGCGGTCCAAGAGACCCAGTACTTC.

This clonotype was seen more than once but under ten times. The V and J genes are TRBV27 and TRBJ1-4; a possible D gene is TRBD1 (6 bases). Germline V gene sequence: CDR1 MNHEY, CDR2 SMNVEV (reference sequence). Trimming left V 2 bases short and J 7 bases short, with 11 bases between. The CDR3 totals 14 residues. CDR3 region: CASSLATGTEKLFF. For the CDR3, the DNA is TGTGCCAGCAGTTTAGCCACAGGGACTGAAAAACTGTTTTTT.

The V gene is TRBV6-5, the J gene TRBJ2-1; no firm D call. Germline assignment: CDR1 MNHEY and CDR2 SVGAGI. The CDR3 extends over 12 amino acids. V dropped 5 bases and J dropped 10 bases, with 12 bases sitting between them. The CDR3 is CASSSPPGEQFF. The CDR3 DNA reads TGTGCCAGCAGTAGCCCCCCTGGGGAGCAGTTCTTC.

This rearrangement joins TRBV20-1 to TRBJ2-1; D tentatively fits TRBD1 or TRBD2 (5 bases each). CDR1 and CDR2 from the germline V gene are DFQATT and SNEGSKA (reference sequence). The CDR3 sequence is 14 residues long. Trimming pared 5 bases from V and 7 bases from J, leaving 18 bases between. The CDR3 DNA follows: TGCAGTGCTCCCTCGGGGCGAGCGCCGAATGAGCAGTTCTTC. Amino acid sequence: CSAPSGRAPNEQFF.

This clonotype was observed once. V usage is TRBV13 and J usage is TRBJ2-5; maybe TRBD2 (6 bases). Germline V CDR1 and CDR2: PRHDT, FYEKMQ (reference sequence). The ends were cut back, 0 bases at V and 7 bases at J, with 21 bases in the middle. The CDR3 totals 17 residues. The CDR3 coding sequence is TGTGCCAGCAGCTTAGGCCATCCCGGGGGTCGGGACGGGACCCAGTACTTC. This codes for CASSLGHPGGRDGTQYF.

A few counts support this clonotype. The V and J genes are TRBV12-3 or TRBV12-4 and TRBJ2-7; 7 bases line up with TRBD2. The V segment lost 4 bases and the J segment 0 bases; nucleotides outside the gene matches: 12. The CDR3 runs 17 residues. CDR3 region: CASSSRSSAGSSYEQYF. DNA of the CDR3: TGTGCCAGCAGTTCCCGATCCTCAGCGGGGAGCTCCTACGAGCAGTACTTC.

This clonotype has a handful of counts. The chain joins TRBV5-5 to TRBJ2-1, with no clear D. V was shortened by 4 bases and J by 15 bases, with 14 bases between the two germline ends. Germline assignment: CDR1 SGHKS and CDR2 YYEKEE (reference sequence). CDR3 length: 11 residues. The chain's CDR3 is CASSTSLGWFF. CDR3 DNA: TGTGCCAGCAGCACTTCTTTGGGGTGGTTCTTC.

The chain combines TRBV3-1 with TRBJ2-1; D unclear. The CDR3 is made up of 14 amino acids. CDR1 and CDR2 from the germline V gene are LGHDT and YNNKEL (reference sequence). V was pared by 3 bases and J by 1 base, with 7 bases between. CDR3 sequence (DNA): TGTGCCAGCAGCCAGTACTCATCCTACAATGAGCAGTTCTTC. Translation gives CASSQYSSYNEQFF.

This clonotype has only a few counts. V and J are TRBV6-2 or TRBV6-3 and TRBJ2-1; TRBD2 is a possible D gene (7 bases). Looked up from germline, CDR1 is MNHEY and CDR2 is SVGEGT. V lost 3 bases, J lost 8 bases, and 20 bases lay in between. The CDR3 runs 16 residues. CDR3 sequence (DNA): TGTGCCAGCAGTTATCTGGGGGGGGGCATGGCCTATGAGCAGTTCTTC. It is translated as CASSYLGGGMAYEQFF.

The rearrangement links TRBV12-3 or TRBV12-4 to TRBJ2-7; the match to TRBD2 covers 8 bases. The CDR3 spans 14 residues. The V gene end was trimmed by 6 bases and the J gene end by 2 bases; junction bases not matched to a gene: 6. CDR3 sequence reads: CASRTAGGAYEQYF. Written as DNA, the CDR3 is TGTGCCAGCAGAACCGCGGGGGGCGCCTACGAGCAGTACTTC.

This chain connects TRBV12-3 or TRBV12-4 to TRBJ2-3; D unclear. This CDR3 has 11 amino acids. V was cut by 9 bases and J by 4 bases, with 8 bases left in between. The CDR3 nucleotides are TGTGCCAGTCAATGGGCAGATACGCAGTATTTT. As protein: CASQWADTQYF.

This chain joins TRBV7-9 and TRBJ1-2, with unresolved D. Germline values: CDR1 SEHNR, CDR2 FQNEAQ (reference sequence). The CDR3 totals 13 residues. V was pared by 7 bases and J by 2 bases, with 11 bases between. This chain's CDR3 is CASTTDGNYGYTF. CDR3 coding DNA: TGTGCCAGCACCACGGACGGGAACTATGGCTACACCTTC.